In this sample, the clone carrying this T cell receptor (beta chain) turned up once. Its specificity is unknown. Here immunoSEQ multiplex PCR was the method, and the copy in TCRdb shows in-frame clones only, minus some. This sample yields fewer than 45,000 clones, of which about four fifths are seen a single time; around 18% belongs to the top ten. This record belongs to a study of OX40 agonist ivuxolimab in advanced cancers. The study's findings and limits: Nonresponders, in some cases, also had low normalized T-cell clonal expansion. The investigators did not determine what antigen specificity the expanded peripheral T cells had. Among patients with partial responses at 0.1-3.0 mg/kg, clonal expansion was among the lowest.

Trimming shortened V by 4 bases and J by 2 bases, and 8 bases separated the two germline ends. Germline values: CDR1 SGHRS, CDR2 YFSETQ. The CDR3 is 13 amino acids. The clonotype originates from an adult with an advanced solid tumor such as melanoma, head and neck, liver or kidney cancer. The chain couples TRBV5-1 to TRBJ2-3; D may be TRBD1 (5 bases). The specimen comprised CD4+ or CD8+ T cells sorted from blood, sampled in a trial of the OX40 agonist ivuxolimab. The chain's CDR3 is CASSRGFTDTQYF. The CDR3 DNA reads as TGCGCCAGCAGCAGGGGTTTCACAGATACGCAGTATTTT.